This TCR beta chain originates from a study of blood T cells in healthy people across ages. Looking at the study overall: Every two T cells gave about one barcoded beta molecule via template switching.

Combining a sample-barcoded 5' primer with a J-beta primer mix, a second PCR ran for 7 to 11 cycles. Template switching added a 12-random-nucleotide identifier to every cDNA molecule. Via MiXCR, TCRdb re-called the 5' RACE reads, giving one row per CDR3 protein. Altogether roughly 1.5 million distinct CDR3 sequences are present, 42% being singletons, with the ten largest covering approximately 4.1%. Germline V gene lookup returns CDR1 SQVTM and CDR2 ANQGSEA. The V gene end was trimmed by 6 bases and the J gene end by 13 bases; junction bases not matched to a gene: 18. The CDR3 contains 14 residues. The TCR sequence derives from a woman between 18 and 30 years old in good health. Sample: blood. This chain uses TRBV29-1 with TRBJ2-4; 7 positions match TRBD1. The CDR3 DNA reads as TGCAGCGTCGAATCGAGTTACAGGGGTAATGAGCAGTACTTC. It is translated as CSVESSYRGNEQYF.